This is a list of T cell receptor beta chains from one sample in a study of persistence of HIV-infected CD4 T cells. Generated by immunoSEQ multiplex PCR, the TCRdb table keeps only in-frame clones and is missing some. The sample lists tens of thousands of clones; about four fifths were seen once. Their target antigens are unknown. The sequences come from CD4+ T cells sorted from PBMCs after approximately 18-hour stimulation, collected from a patient who received antiretroviral therapy. The receptor set was obtained from an adult woman with HIV who was CMV-seropositive. Each CDR3 is given with its conserved first and last residue. A D gene is named only where the DNA matches it firmly. Only some rows state a clone size, as once, few, many or a class for expanded clones.

J gene: TRBJ2-3
D gene: NA
V gene: TRBV20-1
clone size: few
CDR3 DNA: TGCACCGCTACAGATACGCAGTATTTT
CDR3 protein: CTATDTQYF

J gene: TRBJ2-3
D gene: NA
V gene: TRBV2
clone size: NA
CDR3 DNA: TGTGCCAGCTCCTCCCCCCGGGGGAGCACAGATACGCAGTATTTT
CDR3 protein: CASSSPRGSTDTQYF

J gene: TRBJ1-4
D gene: TRBD1
V gene: TRBV25-1
clone size: NA
CDR3 DNA: TGTGCCAGCAGTGCCAGGACAGGGGGAAATGAAAAACTGTTTTTT
CDR3 protein: CASSARTGGNEKLFF

J gene: TRBJ1-1
D gene: NA
V gene: TRBV2
clone size: NA
CDR3 DNA: TGTGCCAGCAGTAGAATAAACCTGGTGAACACTGAAGCTTTCTTT
CDR3 protein: CASSRINLVNTEAFF

J gene: TRBJ1-5
D gene: TRBD1
V gene: TRBV2
clone size: NA
CDR3 DNA: TGTGCCAGCAGTGGAAGGGACAGGGGATTAGGAAGCAATCAGCCCCAGCATTTT
CDR3 protein: CASSGRDRGLGSNQPQHF

J gene: TRBJ1-4
D gene: NA
V gene: TRBV7-6
clone size: NA
CDR3 DNA: TGTGCCAGCAGCGGTTTAGGTGGGGGTGAAAAACTGTTTTTT
CDR3 protein: CASSGLGGGEKLFF

J gene: TRBJ2-7
D gene: TRBD1
V gene: TRBV19
clone size: NA
CDR3 DNA: TGTGCCAGTAGTTCAAAAGGACAGGGGGGATCCTACGAGCAGTACTTC
CDR3 protein: CASSSKGQGGSYEQYF

J gene: TRBJ2-7
D gene: TRBD2
V gene: TRBV7-8
clone size: NA
CDR3 DNA: TGTGCCAGCAGCTCCAGACTAGCGGGGGAGATTTCCTACGAGCAGTACTTC
CDR3 protein: CASSSRLAGEISYEQYF

J gene: TRBJ2-3
D gene: NA
V gene: TRBV10-3
clone size: NA
CDR3 DNA: TGTGCCATCAGTGACGCCAAGGTCGCGGATACGCAGTATTTT
CDR3 protein: CAISDAKVADTQYF

J gene: TRBJ2-5
D gene: NA
V gene: TRBV12-3/TRBV12-4
clone size: few
CDR3 DNA: TGTGCCAGCAGTTTACGGGGGTCAGAGACCCAGTACTTC
CDR3 protein: CASSLRGSETQYF

J gene: TRBJ1-1
D gene: NA
V gene: TRBV10-3
clone size: NA
CDR3 DNA: TGTGCCATCAGTGATTCGCAAGGGAAGAACACTGAAGCTTTCTTT
CDR3 protein: CAISDSQGKNTEAFF

J gene: TRBJ1-5
D gene: NA
V gene: TRBV6-2/TRBV6-3
clone size: NA
CDR3 DNA: TGTGCCAGCAGTTACCCGGGTCATAGCAATCAGCCCCAGCATTTT
CDR3 protein: CASSYPGHSNQPQHF

J gene: TRBJ1-1
D gene: TRBD1
V gene: TRBV19
clone size: once
CDR3 DNA: TGTGCCACCGCGACAGGGCCCGAGGAGGCTTTCTTT
CDR3 protein: CATATGPEEAFF

J gene: TRBJ2-7
D gene: NA
V gene: TRBV7-3
clone size: NA
CDR3 DNA: TGTGCCAGCAGCTTAATCTTACAGCTTCAAGTCTACGAGCAGTACTTC
CDR3 protein: CASSLILQLQVYEQYF

J gene: TRBJ1-6
D gene: NA
V gene: TRBV4-3
clone size: NA
CDR3 DNA: TGCGCCAGCAGCCAAGATCCACCCGGGGGCAATTCACCCCTCCACTTT
CDR3 protein: CASSQDPPGGNSPLHF

J gene: TRBJ2-5
D gene: TRBD2
V gene: TRBV5-1
clone size: once
CDR3 DNA: TGCGCCAGCAGCAGCGGGAGGGAGGAGACCCAGTACTTC
CDR3 protein: CASSSGREETQYF

J gene: TRBJ1-1
D gene: NA
V gene: TRBV14
clone size: few
CDR3 DNA: TGTGCCAGCAGCCAAGGGGTGAACACTGAAGCTTTCTTT
CDR3 protein: CASSQGVNTEAFF

J gene: TRBJ2-7
D gene: NA
V gene: TRBV12-1
clone size: NA
CDR3 DNA: TGTGCCCCCCGGAGGAGGTCGTACGAGCAGTACTTC
CDR3 protein: CAPRRRSYEQYF

J gene: TRBJ1-1
D gene: TRBD1
V gene: TRBV3-1/TRBV3-2
clone size: NA
CDR3 DNA: TGTGCCAGCAGCCAGGGACAGCTTGGAACTGAAGCTTTCTTT
CDR3 protein: CASSQGQLGTEAFF

J gene: TRBJ1-2
D gene: NA
V gene: TRBV5-6
clone size: NA
CDR3 DNA: TGTGCCAGCAGCTTACGGGTAGGATATGGCTACACCTTC
CDR3 protein: CASSLRVGYGYTF

J gene: TRBJ2-1
D gene: NA
V gene: TRBV15
clone size: NA
CDR3 DNA: TGTGCCACCAGCCAAACAGGGTGGGATGGTGAGCAGTTCTTC
CDR3 protein: CATSQTGWDGEQFF

J gene: TRBJ2-1
D gene: NA
V gene: TRBV11-3
clone size: NA
CDR3 DNA: TGTGCCAGCAGTGGTAGGTGGAATGAGCAGTTCTTC
CDR3 protein: CASSGRWNEQFF

J gene: TRBJ1-2
D gene: NA
V gene: TRBV12-3/TRBV12-4
clone size: NA
CDR3 DNA: TGTGCCAGCAGTTTCCAGGGCAGTAGTGGCTACACCTTC
CDR3 protein: CASSFQGSSGYTF

J gene: TRBJ1-3
D gene: NA
V gene: TRBV7-9
clone size: NA
CDR3 DNA: TGTGCCAGCAGCCCCGAGGGTAGAGGCAGAGGAAACACCATATATTTT
CDR3 protein: CASSPEGRGRGNTIYF

J gene: TRBJ1-2
D gene: NA
V gene: TRBV18
clone size: once
CDR3 DNA: TGTGCCAGCTCACCTGACCACCCCTATGGCTACACCTTC
CDR3 protein: CASSPDHPYGYTF

J gene: TRBJ2-5
D gene: TRBD1
V gene: TRBV5-1
clone size: NA
CDR3 DNA: TGCGCCAGCAGCTTGAGGACAGGGGGCGCCGGGGAGACCCAGTACTTC
CDR3 protein: CASSLRTGGAGETQYF

J gene: TRBJ1-6
D gene: NA
V gene: TRBV14
clone size: NA
CDR3 DNA: TGTGCCAGCAGTCCCGCCAAGACCCCTCTCGGCGGGAATTCACCCCTCCACTTT
CDR3 protein: CASSPAKTPLGGNSPLHF

J gene: TRBJ2-7
D gene: NA
V gene: TRBV25-1
clone size: NA
CDR3 DNA: TGTGCCAGCAGCCCCTGGGACTCCTCAGGTGGGGAGCAGTACTTC
CDR3 protein: CASSPWDSSGGEQYF

J gene: TRBJ1-6
D gene: TRBD1
V gene: TRBV27
clone size: NA
CDR3 DNA: TGTGCCAGCAGTCCTCGGACAGGATCAACGGCCCTCCACTTT
CDR3 protein: CASSPRTGSTALHF

J gene: TRBJ1-2
D gene: NA
V gene: TRBV21-1
clone size: once
CDR3 DNA: TGTGCCAGCAGCGCAGGGGCTAACTATGGCTACACCTTC
CDR3 protein: CASSAGANYGYTF

J gene: TRBJ1-2
D gene: NA
V gene: TRBV4-3
clone size: NA
CDR3 DNA: TGCGCCAGCAGCCAAGGATTGATGGGGTATGGCTACACCTTC
CDR3 protein: CASSQGLMGYGYTF

J gene: TRBJ2-7
D gene: TRBD1
V gene: TRBV27
clone size: once
CDR3 DNA: TGTGCCAGCAGTCCGACGGACAGGGTTGCGGAGCAGTACTTC
CDR3 protein: CASSPTDRVAEQYF

J gene: TRBJ1-1
D gene: NA
V gene: TRBV30
clone size: NA
CDR3 DNA: TGTGCCTGGAGTGTACTGGGGAAAGTCACTGAAGCTTTCTTT
CDR3 protein: CAWSVLGKVTEAFF

J gene: TRBJ1-2
D gene: TRBD1
V gene: TRBV18
clone size: NA
CDR3 DNA: TGTGCCAGCTCACCAGGGACAGGGGAGAGCTACACCTTC
CDR3 protein: CASSPGTGESYTF

J gene: TRBJ1-5
D gene: NA
V gene: TRBV7-2
clone size: NA
CDR3 DNA: TGTGCCAGCAGCTCACTGGGGGGAGGGCGGGATCAGCCCCAGCATTTT
CDR3 protein: CASSSLGGGRDQPQHF

J gene: TRBJ2-2
D gene: TRBD1
V gene: TRBV27
clone size: NA
CDR3 DNA: TGTGCCAGCAGTAGAAGGGGGCGCGGGAACACCGGGGAGCTGTTTTTT
CDR3 protein: CASSRRGRGNTGELFF

J gene: TRBJ2-1
D gene: TRBD2
V gene: TRBV9
clone size: once
CDR3 DNA: TGTGCCAGCAGCGTCTCGACTAGCGGGTACAATGAGCAGTTCTTC
CDR3 protein: CASSVSTSGYNEQFF

J gene: TRBJ1-2
D gene: NA
V gene: TRBV5-4
clone size: NA
CDR3 DNA: TGTGCCAGCAGCATCGGGGGCGGCGGGAGCGCTAACTATGGCTACACCTTC
CDR3 protein: CASSIGGGGSANYGYTF

J gene: TRBJ2-1
D gene: NA
V gene: TRBV15
clone size: NA
CDR3 DNA: TGTGCCACCAGCAGAGCCCGAGCCACCGTCTACAATGAGCAGTTCTTC
CDR3 protein: CATSRARATVYNEQFF

J gene: TRBJ2-3
D gene: TRBD2
V gene: TRBV6-2/TRBV6-3
clone size: NA
CDR3 DNA: TGTGCCAGCAGTTACTTTTCCGGAGCGGGAGGCCCGGCGAGTTCGCAGTATTTT
CDR3 protein: CASSYFSGAGGPASSQYF

J gene: TRBJ2-3
D gene: NA
V gene: TRBV7-8
clone size: NA
CDR3 DNA: TGTGCCAGCACCCCCCCGCTGGGCCTAACGCAGTATTTT
CDR3 protein: CASTPPLGLTQYF

J gene: TRBJ1-6
D gene: NA
V gene: TRBV5-6
clone size: NA
CDR3 DNA: TGTGCCAGCAGCTCCCCCGTTGGCTATAATTCACCCCTCCACTTT
CDR3 protein: CASSSPVGYNSPLHF

J gene: TRBJ1-2
D gene: NA
V gene: TRBV9
clone size: NA
CDR3 DNA: TGTGCCAGCAGCGTAGGGGGCATGAAAGCTAACTATGGCTACACCTTC
CDR3 protein: CASSVGGMKANYGYTF

J gene: TRBJ2-7
D gene: TRBD2
V gene: TRBV6-6
clone size: NA
CDR3 DNA: TGTGCCAGCAGCCGCGGGAGATCCTACGAGCAGTACTTC
CDR3 protein: CASSRGRSYEQYF

J gene: TRBJ1-5
D gene: NA
V gene: TRBV12-3/TRBV12-4
clone size: NA
CDR3 DNA: TGTGCCAGCACCAAGGATCGTCAGCCCCAGCATTTT
CDR3 protein: CASTKDRQPQHF

J gene: TRBJ2-3
D gene: NA
V gene: TRBV7-9
clone size: NA
CDR3 DNA: TGTGCCAGCAGCTTAGGAATAAGCACAGATACGCAGTATTTT
CDR3 protein: CASSLGISTDTQYF

J gene: TRBJ2-1
D gene: NA
V gene: TRBV7-3
clone size: NA
CDR3 DNA: TGTGCCAGCAGCTTTGACGGGGCCGGAGACAATGAGCAGTTCTTC
CDR3 protein: CASSFDGAGDNEQFF

J gene: TRBJ2-2
D gene: NA
V gene: TRBV18
clone size: NA
CDR3 DNA: TGTGCCAGCTCACCCCAGATGGGTAGAAGTGGCACCGGGGAGCTGTTTTTT
CDR3 protein: CASSPQMGRSGTGELFF

J gene: TRBJ1-6
D gene: NA
V gene: TRBV3-1/TRBV3-2
clone size: NA
CDR3 DNA: TGTGCCAGCAGTGGGCGTGGAAATTCACCCCTCCACTTT
CDR3 protein: CASSGRGNSPLHF